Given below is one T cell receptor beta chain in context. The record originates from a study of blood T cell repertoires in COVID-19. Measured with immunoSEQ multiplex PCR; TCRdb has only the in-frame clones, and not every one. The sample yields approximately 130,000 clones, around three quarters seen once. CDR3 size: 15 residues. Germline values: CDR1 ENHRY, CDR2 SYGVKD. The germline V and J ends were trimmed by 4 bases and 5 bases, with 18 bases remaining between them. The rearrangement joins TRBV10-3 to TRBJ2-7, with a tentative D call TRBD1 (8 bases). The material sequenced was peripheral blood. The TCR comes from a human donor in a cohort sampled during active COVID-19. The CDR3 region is CAISGIQGAGDEQYF. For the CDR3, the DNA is TGTGCCATCAGTGGGATCCAGGGGGCGGGAGACGAGCAGTACTTC.